A single sample is the source of the 9 T cell receptor beta chains below, sequenced in a study of blood T cell repertoires in COVID-19 (dated by TCRdb to the early 2020s). The library was made by the immunoSEQ multiplex PCR assay. TCRdb provides this immuneACCESS table in a form limited to in-frame rearrangements. Some clones are lacking; in checked studies, under half of them reflect an unresolved V gene, and why the rest are absent is not known. Recorded for this sample are over 80,000 clones; 80% of them occurred a single time. The top ten constitute about a tenth of the sample. The source material was peripheral blood. The receptors come from a woman aged 65 to 85 with acute or convalescent COVID-19.

The CDR3 coding sequence is TGTGCCAGCGAGACAGGGGGTGGCAATCAGCCCCAGCATTTT. It is translated as CASETGGGNQPQHF. V is TRBV28 and J is TRBJ1-5, with TRBD1 matching over 9 bases. The CDR3 is 14 amino acids. CDR1 and CDR2 (germline): MDHEN, SYDVKM. The trim removed 8 bases at V and 2 bases at J, leaving 4 bases unmatched.

The CDR3 reads CASSLIAGQGYYGYTF. CDR3 sequence (DNA): TGTGCCAGCAGCTTGATAGCTGGACAGGGGTACTATGGCTACACCTTC. The chain employs TRBV5-4 and TRBJ1-2, with 9 bases lining up with TRBD1. Germline lookup yields CDR1 SGHNT and CDR2 YYREEE (reference sequence). J was trimmed by 3 bases and V by 1 base; bases with no gene match: 7. CDR3 length equals 16 residues. Drawing the rest from reference TRBV5-4 and TRBJ1-2, the complete variable domain is ETGVTQSPTHLIKTRGQQVTLRCSSQSGHNTVSWYQQALGQGPQFIFQYYREEENGRGNFPPRFSGLQFPNYSSELNVNALELDDSALYLCASSLIAGQGYYGYTFGSGTRLTVV.

The chain links TRBV6-5 to TRBJ2-5; a possible D gene is TRBD1 (5 bases). From germline, CDR1 is MNHEY and CDR2 SVGAGI. The ends were cut back, 2 bases at V and 4 bases at J, with 14 bases in the middle. The CDR3 runs to 15 residues. CDR3 DNA: TGTGCCAGCAGTTACATGTGGGGCAAGTTAGAGACCCAGTACTTC. Protein product: CASSYMWGKLETQYF.

This chain joins TRBV6-6 and TRBJ1-5, with a possible D match to TRBD1 (6 bases). Trimming cost V 6 bases and J 2 bases, with 17 bases left between them. CDR3 size: 16 residues. CDR1 is MNHNY, CDR2 SVGAGI, per germline (reference sequence). The CDR3 region is CASRRDPGAGNQPQHF. The CDR3 DNA reads as TGTGCCAGCAGAAGGGACCCAGGGGCGGGCAATCAGCCCCAGCATTTT.

V and J are TRBV6-5 and TRBJ2-7; D is perhaps TRBD1 (5 bases). Germline assignment: CDR1 MNHEY and CDR2 SVGAGI. The length of the CDR3 is 12 residues. Trimming removed 2 bases from V and 3 bases from J, with 5 bases in between. The CDR3 reads CASSYRGYEQYF. The DNA for the CDR3 is TGTGCCAGCAGTTACAGGGGCTACGAGCAGTACTTC.

The rearrangement joins TRBV6-5 to TRBJ1-5, with D unclear. Deletions cut 4 bases from V and 4 bases from J, with 8 bases between. The CDR3 has 13 residues. Germline CDR1 and CDR2: MNHEY and SVGAGI. The CDR3 DNA is TGTGCCAGCAGTTTAACGGTTAATCAGCCCCAGCATTTT. The encoded protein is CASSLTVNQPQHF.

The chain has TRBV19 and TRBJ2-5; 7 positions match TRBD2. The CDR3 is made up of 14 amino acids. The germline V gene has CDR1 LNHDA and CDR2 SQIVND (reference sequence). After removal of 1 base from V and 5 bases from J, the junction contained 4 bases not matched to a gene. CDR3 nucleotide sequence: TGTGCCAGTAGTATAGCCCGGGGAGGGGAGACCCAGTACTTC. It yields the protein CASSIARGGETQYF.

The rearrangement joins TRBV7-6 to TRBJ2-7; 8 bases align to TRBD1. Germline assignment: CDR1 SGHVS and CDR2 FNYEAQ. CDR3 size: 15 residues. The J segment lost 3 bases and the V segment lost 2 bases, leaving 6 bases of the junction unmatched. The CDR3 region is CASSLLGQDGYEQYF. The CDR3 nucleotides read TGTGCCAGCAGCTTACTGGGACAGGACGGCTACGAGCAGTACTTC.

Comments on this clone: The junction does not match germline at one end; this may be a read error. V and J are TRBV11-2 and TRBJ2-2; D is perhaps TRBD2 (5 bases). Germline V gene data show CDR1 as SGHAT and CDR2 as FQNNGV. CDR3 length: 12 residues. The CDR3 sequence: CASSPRYRGAVF. CDR3 nucleotide sequence: TGTGCCAGCAGCCCCCGATACCGGGGAGCTGTTTTT.